These T cell receptor beta chains were read from a single sample in a study of blood T cells in healthy people across ages. One entry per CDR3 protein results from TCRdb running MiXCR on the 5' RACE reads. The data show over a million distinct CDR3 sequences, 35% to 45% seen once. Sequenced: blood. The receptors originated from a woman under 30 in good health. Both conserved end residues are part of each CDR3. The order of the fields is CDR3 protein, CDR3 DNA, clone size, CDR3 length, V gene, J gene, D gene. The D gene is left open where the match is weak. Some rows mark clone size as missing; the rest say once, few, many or name a class of expanded clone.

CASTEIAGLNNEQFF	TGTGCCAGCACTGAGATAGCGGGGCTAAACAATGAGCAGTTCTTC	few	15	TRBV7-3	TRBJ2-1	TRBD2
CASSAADVNEQFF	TGTGCCAGCAGTGCGGCGGACGTCAATGAGCAGTTCTTC	few	13	TRBV2	TRBJ2-1	.
CASSGDGLAGPYEQYF	TGTGCCAGCAGTGGAGACGGACTAGCGGGGCCCTACGAGCAGTACTTC	few	16	TRBV25-1	TRBJ2-7	TRBD2
CASRPGGGETNEKLFF	TGTGCCAGCAGGCCCGGGGGCGGCGAAACTAATGAAAAACTGTTTTTT	.	16	TRBV6-7	TRBJ1-4	.
CSVEVTRLNEQYF	TGCAGCGTTGAAGTTACTAGACTCAACGAGCAGTACTTC	.	13	TRBV29-1	TRBJ2-7	.
CSVGSIITSGHPGTQYF	TGCAGCGTTGGGAGCATTATAACTAGCGGACACCCTGGGACCCAGTACTTC	few	17	TRBV29-1	TRBJ2-5	TRBD2
CASLLAGFQETQYF	TGTGCCAGTCTTCTAGCGGGGTTCCAAGAGACCCAGTACTTC	few	14	TRBV6-1	TRBJ2-5	TRBD2
CASSLDGTDYSGANVLTF	TGTGCCAGCAGCTTAGATGGGACAGATTACTCTGGGGCCAACGTCCTGACTTTC	few	18	TRBV7-9	TRBJ2-6	TRBD1
CASRGRDEKNGGGYTF	TGTGCCAGCAGAGGCCGGGACGAAAAAAATGGGGGGGGCTACACCTTC	few	16	TRBV6-1	TRBJ1-2	.
CASSLPAGEWETQYF	TGTGCCAGCAGCCTCCCCGCTGGGGAGTGGGAGACCCAGTACTTC	.	15	TRBV3-1	TRBJ2-5	.
CASRLGGQETQYF	TGTGCCAGCAGGCTCGGGGGCCAAGAGACCCAGTACTTC	.	13	TRBV6-2/TRBV6-3	TRBJ2-5	.
CASSQVQNIQYF	TGTGCCAGCAGCCAAGTTCAAAACATTCAGTACTTC	few	12	TRBV3-1	TRBJ2-4	.
CASSLEAAESEKLFF	TGTGCCAGCAGCTTGGAGGCAGCGGAGAGTGAAAAACTGTTTTTT	.	15	TRBV5-5	TRBJ1-4	.
CASSLNPTTGGKATEAFF	TGTGCCAGCAGCTTAAACCCTACCACGGGAGGGAAGGCCACTGAAGCTTTCTTT	.	18	TRBV7-3	TRBJ1-1	.
CASSYPQGTSVSSYNEQYF	TGTGCCAGCAGTTACCCCCAAGGGACTAGCGTTAGCTCCTACAATGAGCAGTACTTC	.	19	TRBV6-7	TRBJ2-7	TRBD2
CAIRNLAGDEQFF	TGTGCCATCAGGAATCTAGCGGGAGATGAGCAGTTCTTC	few	13	TRBV10-3	TRBJ2-1	TRBD2
CSVGGGWNQPQHF	TGCAGCGTTGGGGGAGGGTGGAATCAGCCCCAGCATTTT	.	13	TRBV29-1	TRBJ1-5	.
CASSQVRGIVNTEAFF	TGCGCCAGCAGCCAAGTAAGGGGGATAGTGAACACTGAAGCTTTCTTT	few	16	TRBV4-1	TRBJ1-1	.
CSAIRGPPEAFF	TGCAGTGCTATTAGGGGGCCCCCTGAAGCTTTCTTT	few	12	TRBV20-1	TRBJ1-1	TRBD1
CASRTPGTGDSPLHF	TGTGCCAGCAGGACGCCCGGGACAGGGGATTCACCCCTCCACTTT	.	15	TRBV6-5	TRBJ1-6	TRBD1
CASSPSSGGRSYGQYF	TGCGCCAGCAGCCCCTCTAGCGGGGGCCGATCCTACGGGCAGTACTTC	few	16	TRBV4-1	TRBJ2-7	TRBD2
CASSPSPGLPSTDTQYF	TGCGCCAGCAGCCCCTCTCCGGGACTACCTAGCACAGATACGCAGTATTTT	few	17	TRBV4-1	TRBJ2-3	TRBD2
CSVEQGTEAFF	TGCAGCGTTGAACAGGGAACTGAAGCTTTCTTT	.	11	TRBV29-1	TRBJ1-1	.
CASSAGGSSCEQYF	TGTGCCAGCAGTGCGGGAGGATCATCCTGCGAGCAGTACTTC	.	14	TRBV3-1	TRBJ2-7	TRBD2
CATSRDRASGTRTWGTDTQYF	TGTGCCACCAGCAGAGATCGGGCTAGCGGGACCCGAACTTGGGGCACAGATACGCAGTATTTT	.	21	TRBV15	TRBJ2-3	TRBD2
CASSEWREERAFF	TGTGCCAGCAGTGAATGGAGAGAAGAGAGAGCTTTCTTT	.	13	TRBV6-1	TRBJ1-1	.
CASSLSRGSDTQYF	TGTGCCAGCAGCTTAAGTCGGGGGTCAGATACGCAGTATTTT	many	14	TRBV7-2	TRBJ2-3	.
CASSQEGRLGCGYTF	TGCGCCAGCAGCCAAGAGGGCAGACTAGGCTGTGGCTACACCTTC	.	15	TRBV4-1	TRBJ1-2	.
CASTLAPPNEQFF	TGTGCCAGCACCCTCGCGCCTCCCAATGAGCAGTTCTTC	.	13	TRBV12-3/TRBV12-4	TRBJ2-1	.
CASSQEGSGGMLTDTQYF	TGCGCCAGCAGCCAAGAAGGTAGCGGGGGGATGCTCACAGATACGCAGTATTTT	.	18	TRBV4-1	TRBJ2-3	TRBD2
CASCPGLASNEQFF	TGCGCCAGCTGCCCGGGACTAGCTAGCAATGAGCAGTTCTTC	.	14	TRBV4-1	TRBJ2-1	TRBD2
CASRLDVAPNQPQHF	TGCGCCAGCAGGTTGGACGTTGCCCCTAATCAGCCCCAGCATTTT	.	15	TRBV5-1	TRBJ1-5	.
CSARDLMAGGLDTQYF	TGCAGTGCTAGAGATCTCATGGCGGGGGGGCTGGATACGCAGTATTTT	.	16	TRBV20-1	TRBJ2-3	TRBD2
CASSFWDSELFF	TGTGCCAGCAGCTTCTGGGACAGTGAGCTGTTTTTT	few	12	TRBV7-9	TRBJ2-2	TRBD1
CASRAVVREKLFF	TGTGCCAGCAGAGCTGTTGTCCGGGAAAAACTGTTTTTT	.	13	TRBV6-1	TRBJ1-4	.
CASSYPGLGDDTQYF	TGTGCCAGCAGTTATCCGGGACTAGGGGACGATACGCAGTATTTT	few	15	TRBV12-3/TRBV12-4	TRBJ2-3	TRBD2
CASSSVPGLAGPEETQYF	TGTGCCAGCAGCTCCGTCCCGGGACTAGCGGGACCTGAAGAGACCCAGTACTTC	.	18	TRBV5-6	TRBJ2-5	TRBD2
CASSLERGPNTEAFF	TGTGCCAGCAGCTTAGAGCGGGGGCCGAACACTGAAGCTTTCTTT	.	15	TRBV11-2	TRBJ1-1	.
CASSKVGTGDNQPQHF	TGTGCCAGCAGCAAAGTCGGGACAGGGGACAATCAGCCCCAGCATTTT	few	16	TRBV21-1	TRBJ1-5	.
CASSWGRTGTYEQYF	TGCGCCAGCAGCTGGGGACGGACAGGGACTTACGAGCAGTACTTC	.	15	TRBV5-1	TRBJ2-7	TRBD1
CASSDSIVGSPPHF	TGTGCCAGCAGTGACTCGATCGTAGGGTCACCCCCCCACTTT	.	14	TRBV6-5	TRBJ1-6	.
CASSLGDGGEQPQHF	TGTGCCAGCAGCTTAGGAGACGGAGGGGAACAGCCCCAGCATTTT	.	15	TRBV11-2	TRBJ1-5	.
CASHGPGGYGYTF	TGTGCTTCTCACGGCCCCGGGGGCTATGGCTACACCTTC	.	13	TRBV10-3	TRBJ1-2	.
CASSPTDPWSPEQYF	TGTGCCAGCTCACCGACGGACCCTTGGTCCCCCGAGCAGTACTTC	few	15	TRBV18	TRBJ2-7	.
CSASGAVSYNEQFF	TGCAGTGCTAGCGGGGCTGTCTCCTACAATGAGCAGTTCTTC	few	14	TRBV20-1	TRBJ2-1	.
CASSEPRARQETQYF	TGTGCCAGCAGTGAACCCCGGGCGAGGCAAGAGACCCAGTACTTC	few	15	TRBV2	TRBJ2-5	.
CASSQEIANYGYTF	TGTGCCAGCAGCCAAGAGATTGCTAACTATGGCTACACCTTC	.	14	TRBV14	TRBJ1-2	.
CASSLREVDTQYF	TGCGCCAGCAGCTTGCGAGAAGTAGATACGCAGTATTTT	.	13	TRBV5-1	TRBJ2-3	.
CASIPSSVGGELFF	TGTGCCAGCATACCTAGCTCGGTCGGCGGGGAGCTGTTTTTT	.	14	TRBV7-9	TRBJ2-2	.
CATRTKGTDTQYF	TGTGCCACCAGGACAAAGGGGACAGATACGCAGTATTTT	many	13	TRBV24-1	TRBJ2-3	.
CSARPGQGYEQYF	TGCAGTGCTAGACCGGGACAGGGGTACGAGCAGTACTTC	few	13	TRBV20-1	TRBJ2-7	TRBD1
CASSYSTTANYGYTF	TGTGCCAGCAGTTACTCGACCACAGCTAACTATGGCTACACCTTC	.	15	TRBV6-5	TRBJ1-2	.
CASSDIGTGNSPLHF	TGTGCCAGCAGTGATATTGGGACAGGGAACTCACCCCTCCACTTT	.	15	TRBV2	TRBJ1-6	TRBD1
CASIRDRYNEQFF	TGTGCCAGCATTAGGGACAGATACAATGAGCAGTTCTTC	few	13	TRBV6-2/TRBV6-3	TRBJ2-1	TRBD1
CASSYSGPAYEQYF	TGTGCCAGCAGTTATTCAGGGCCAGCCTACGAGCAGTACTTC	.	14	TRBV7-9	TRBJ2-7	.